This T cell receptor beta chain appears in the sequencing data of a study of shared T cell receptors in the human thymus. The CDR3 length is 16 residues. Germline lookup yields CDR1 KGHSH and CDR2 LQKENI. This clone was seen only a few times. Method: immunoSEQ multiplex PCR; TCRdb's copy keeps in-frame clones and lacks some. The sample lists roughly 550,000 clones, around 82% occurring once. This sample was also put to use in a study of human thymus T cells. That study reports: Each of the donors was a healthy Finnish infant who was undergoing open corrective cardiac surgery for congenital heart defects. There appeared to be biased usage of V and J genes in thymic and blood repertoires. Related studies noted strongly shared thymic repertoires across unrelated people.

This TCR was sampled from a boy younger than two with a congenital heart defect. Sequencing used thymocytes. This chain connects TRBV18 to TRBJ2-5; a weak D match, TRBD1 (6 bases). Near its end, the DNA agrees better with TRBJ2-7, so the J call may be wrong. The CDR3 reads CASSPGHRVNSYEQYF. In DNA form, the CDR3 reads TGTGCCAGCTCACCAGGTCACAGGGTTAACTCCTACGAGCAGTACTTC.